Described below is a single T cell receptor (beta chain) sequence and its context. The sample holds a few counts of this clonotype. Its antigen remains unidentified. The input lacks base qualities; no much larger clone sits a single base away. TCR beta CDR3 regions were amplified from RNA transcripts. A first-round RT-PCR of the TCR CDR3 used the HTBI primer set with the Qiagen OneStep RT-PCR kit. Libraries were constructed in a second round of multiplex PCR, after which size selection and purification were performed. The libraries were sequenced on an Illumina HiSeq2000 using paired-end 100 bp reads. In the source study's methods: Raw data were processed with SOAPnuke, discarding reads with adapters, uncalled bases, mean Phred below 15, or no exact constant-primer or identifier match. COPE v1.2.5 was used to merge the high-quality paired reads, and each unique nucleotide sequence was defined as a clonotype. Clonotypes were aligned to IMGT TRBV, TRBD and TRBJ reference segments using MiTCR v1.1. Only V-J combinations with frequency above 0.0001, covering 99% to 99.2% of repertoires, were analysed. The TCS score was defined as the ratio of F50 (clonal expansion) to E x V (chaos), calculated using BLOSUM62-based TCRdist between CDR3 peptides within each V-J. Welch's t-statistics and random forest reduced 500 to 550 V-J features to roughly 13, which were used in a naive Bayes classifier (R e1071). TCRdb reprocessed the public reads (quality trimming at Q25 with fastp, clone calling with MiXCR) and kept in-frame beta chains. Each CDR3 protein gets just one entry, which takes the most common genes and DNA from the rows behind it. It is TCRdb's table, rather than the study itself, that gives the V and J calls and clone size. The table for this sample lists a few hundred thousand distinct CDR3 sequences; around 16% of them were counted only once. Of the sample, around 14% is held by the ten largest clones.

This entry belongs to a study of T cells in Graves' hyperthyroidism and ophthalmopathy (dated by TCRdb to between 2018 and 2020). Concerning the study at large: Peripheral blood was sampled at the time of initial diagnosis, prior to any treatment. The paper describes TCR Vbeta CDR3 sequencing of 130 to 150 peripheral blood samples, made up of 43 ophthalmopathy patients, roughly 72 hyperthyroidism patients and about 17 progressor patients. A discovery cohort of about a hundred patients, about 40 with Graves' ophthalmopathy and approximately 60 with stable Graves' hyperthyroidism, was used to find distinguishing TCR V-J signatures. The 75 to 100 discovery patients were divided at random into training and test sets in a 7:3 ratio. Following sampling, methimazole starting at 30 mg daily was given to hyperthyroidism patients, and high-dose intravenous methylprednisolone was given to ophthalmopathy patients. Whether ophthalmopathy could be predicted prospectively was tested in an independent validation cohort made up of under 20 hyperthyroidism patients plus 17 patients who later progressed to ophthalmopathy. In more than 5 Graves' hyperthyroidism patients, the study also compared T-cell repertoires from thyroid tissue with T-cell repertoires from blood. General study outcomes and caveats: In cross-validation, a model built on a 13 V-J signature told ophthalmopathy apart from stable hyperthyroidism with 87.88% sensitivity and approximately 81% specificity, and in testing the same model reached 80%/75%. In validation, the model predicted progression to ophthalmopathy a median of approximately 6.6 months before onset, with about 71% sensitivity and about 75% specificity. Most expanded thyroid clonotypes (frequency above 0.001) were also detected in blood, a finding suggesting that blood repertoires may reflect thyroid immune responses. No statistical method was used to set the sample size in advance, and investigators knew the group allocation.

Its CDR3 holds 17 amino acids, cysteine through phenylalanine. The only DNA kept is the CDR3, 51 bases in frame from the first base. At the junction V is shortened by 3 bases and J by 0 bases; bases outside the gene matches: 4. From a lookup of the germline V gene (reference sequence), CDR1 and CDR2 are WNHNN and SYGVQD. A patient counted as having stable Graves' hyperthyroidism if no progression to ophthalmopathy occurred over 18 months of follow-up. Hyperthyroidism patients were aged 18 to 65 years and newly diagnosed, with disease duration of less than 2 months. Exclusion was applied to patients with uncontrolled infections, other autoimmune diseases, pregnancy or lactation. Diagnoses were based on clinical symptoms, serum thyroxine and TRAb, thyroid ultrasound and orbital computed tomography. PBMCs were separated from 10 ml of fresh peripheral blood using Ficoll-Paque density gradient centrifugation. Total RNA was extracted using Trizol reagent, and RNA quality was assessed on an Agilent 2100 Bioanalyzer.

The receptor was isolated from a young woman with Graves' hyperthyroidism. Recombination joined TRBV10-1 with TRBJ2-1, with 11 junctional bases fitting TRBD2. The sample comprised blood. CDR3 reads: CASSEYTSGSSYNEQFF. The DNA sequence is TGCGCCAGCAGTGAATATACTAGCGGGAGCTCCTACAATGAGCAGTTCTTC.